This TCR beta chain was identified in a study of T-cell memory formation after mild COVID-19. Study at large: Most TCR clusters belonged to a single donor. Whole-study findings and limits: Researchers found some responding clones in pre-infection memory, a sign that cross-reactive memory joined.

The V gene lost 1 base and the J gene lost 1 base, with 19 bases spanning the gap. The CDR3 has 18 residues. The germline V gene has CDR1 LGHNT and CDR2 FRNRAP. As to this clonotype: Its matching antigen is unknown.

From 5'RACE with constant-segment primers came TCR alpha and TCR beta cDNA libraries that carried sample barcodes and UMIs. TCRdb reprocessed the 5' RACE reads with MiXCR, giving one entry per CDR3 protein. Of fewer than 600,000 distinct CDR3 sequences listed, approximately 21% are singletons. The V and J genes are TRBV12-5 and TRBJ1-1; D unclear. The source of this sequence is an adult woman who had mild COVID-19 (a few samples of this study predate the infection). Cell type and time point are not known. Sequenced sample: PBMCs or a T cell subset sorted from them (not recorded which). The CDR3 is CASGLGPGPRRGNTEAFF. Here the CDR3 DNA reads TGTGCTAGTGGTTTGGGGCCTGGGCCCCGAAGAGGGAACACTGAAGCTTTCTTT.